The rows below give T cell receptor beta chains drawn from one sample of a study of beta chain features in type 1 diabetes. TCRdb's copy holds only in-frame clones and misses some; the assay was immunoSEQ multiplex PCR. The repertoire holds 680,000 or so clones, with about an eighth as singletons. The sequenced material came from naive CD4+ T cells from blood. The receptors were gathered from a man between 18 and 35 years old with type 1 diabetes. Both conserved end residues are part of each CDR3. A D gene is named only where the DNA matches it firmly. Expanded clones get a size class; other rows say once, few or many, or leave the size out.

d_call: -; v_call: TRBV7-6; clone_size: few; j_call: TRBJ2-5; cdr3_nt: TGTGCCAGCAGCACCGGGACTCAAGAGACCCAGTACTTC; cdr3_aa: CASSTGTQETQYF
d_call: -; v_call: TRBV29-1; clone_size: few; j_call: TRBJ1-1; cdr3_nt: TGCAGCGTTACCCCGGGAGGCAGGCTGAACACTGAAGCTTTCTTT; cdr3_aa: CSVTPGGRLNTEAFF
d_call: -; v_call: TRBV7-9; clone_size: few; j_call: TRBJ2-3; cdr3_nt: TGTGCCAGCAGCTCGGGTCGGACTCTGGTGACTGATACGCAGTATTTT; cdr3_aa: CASSSGRTLVTDTQYF
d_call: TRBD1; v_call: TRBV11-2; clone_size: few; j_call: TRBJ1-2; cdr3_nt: TGTGCCAGCAGCCCCGGGACAGTTAACTATGGCTACACCTTC; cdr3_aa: CASSPGTVNYGYTF
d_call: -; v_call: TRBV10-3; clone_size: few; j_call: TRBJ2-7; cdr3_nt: TGTGCCATCACTGGCGGAGCGAACTACGAGCAGTACTTC; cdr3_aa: CAITGGANYEQYF
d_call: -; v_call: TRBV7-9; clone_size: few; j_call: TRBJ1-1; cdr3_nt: TGTGCCAGCAGCTTAAACGGGTTCAACACTGAAGCTTTCTTT; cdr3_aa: CASSLNGFNTEAFF
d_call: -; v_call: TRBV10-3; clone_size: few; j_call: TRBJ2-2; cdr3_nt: TGTGCCATCAGTGAATTGGTAGGAGGGAAAGCGAACACCGGGGAGCTGTTTTTT; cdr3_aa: CAISELVGGKANTGELFF
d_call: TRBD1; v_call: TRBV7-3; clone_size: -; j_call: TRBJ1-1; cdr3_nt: TGTGCCAGCAGCCTGGGGACAGGCTACACTGAAGCTTTCTTT; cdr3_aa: CASSLGTGYTEAFF
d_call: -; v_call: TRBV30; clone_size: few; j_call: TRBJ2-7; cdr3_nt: TGTGCCTGGAGTGGCGGGGCCGAGCAGTACTTC; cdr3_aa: CAWSGGAEQYF
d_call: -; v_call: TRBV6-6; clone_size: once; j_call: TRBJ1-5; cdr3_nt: TGTGCCACCTCGGACCGGGGGGGCAATCAGCCCCAGCATTTT; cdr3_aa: CATSDRGGNQPQHF
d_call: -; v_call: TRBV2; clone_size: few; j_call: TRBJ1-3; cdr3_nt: TGTGCCAGCAGCCCACAGGGAAGAGGAAACACCATATATTTT; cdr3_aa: CASSPQGRGNTIYF
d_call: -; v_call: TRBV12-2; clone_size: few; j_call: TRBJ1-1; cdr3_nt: TGTGCAAGTCGTTATTCTTCGGGGGCTGAAGCTTTCTTT; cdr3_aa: CASRYSSGAEAFF
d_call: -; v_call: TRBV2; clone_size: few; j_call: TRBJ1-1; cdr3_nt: TGTGCCAGCAGTGACACAGGGAACACTGAAGCTTTCTTT; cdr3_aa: CASSDTGNTEAFF
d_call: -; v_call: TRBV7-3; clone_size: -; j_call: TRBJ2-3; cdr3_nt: TGTGCCAGCAGCTTAAGGGGGCTGGGCACAGATACGCAGTATTTT; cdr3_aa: CASSLRGLGTDTQYF
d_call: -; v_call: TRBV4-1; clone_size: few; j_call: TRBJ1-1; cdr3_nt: TGCGCCAGCACCAGCTTAATGAACACTGAAGCTTTCTTT; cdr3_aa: CASTSLMNTEAFF
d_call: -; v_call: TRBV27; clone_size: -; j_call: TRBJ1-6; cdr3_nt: TGTGCCAGCAGTTTTGAGGGTTCCTATAATTCACCCCTCCACTTT; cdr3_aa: CASSFEGSYNSPLHF
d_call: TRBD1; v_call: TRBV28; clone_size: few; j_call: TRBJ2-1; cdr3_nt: TGTGCCAGCAGTTCTACGGCCGGGACAGGGTACAATGAGCAGTTCTTC; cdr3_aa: CASSSTAGTGYNEQFF
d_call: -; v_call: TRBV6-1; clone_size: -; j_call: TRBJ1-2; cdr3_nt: TGTGCCAGCAGTGGTTGGACCGGCTACACCTTC; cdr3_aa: CASSGWTGYTF
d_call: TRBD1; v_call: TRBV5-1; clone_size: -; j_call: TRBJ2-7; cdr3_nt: TGCGCCAGCAGCTCTGGACAGGCGGACCACGAGCAGTACTTC; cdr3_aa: CASSSGQADHEQYF
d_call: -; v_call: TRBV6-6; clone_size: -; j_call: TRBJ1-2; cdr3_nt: TGTGCCAGCAGTTACTCGTCAGGGGAGGGGAATGGCTACACCTTC; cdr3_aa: CASSYSSGEGNGYTF
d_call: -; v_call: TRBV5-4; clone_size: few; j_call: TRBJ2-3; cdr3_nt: TGTGCCAGCAGCTCTACAGGGTTCGGAGATACGCAGTATTTT; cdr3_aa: CASSSTGFGDTQYF
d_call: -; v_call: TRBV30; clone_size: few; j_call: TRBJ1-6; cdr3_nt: TGTGCCTGTAGCCGGGGGGACTCACCCCTCCACTTT; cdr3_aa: CACSRGDSPLHF
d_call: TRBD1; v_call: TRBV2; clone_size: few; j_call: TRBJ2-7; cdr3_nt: TGTGCCAGCAGTGATAGGGTGGGGACAGAAGGCGAGCAGTACTTC; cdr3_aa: CASSDRVGTEGEQYF
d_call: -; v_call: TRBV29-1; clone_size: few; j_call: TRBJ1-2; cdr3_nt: TGCAGCACAACTCTCAGGGCCGTATATGGCTACACCTTC; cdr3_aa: CSTTLRAVYGYTF
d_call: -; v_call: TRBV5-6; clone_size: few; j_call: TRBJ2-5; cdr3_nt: TGTGCCAGCAGCCCCCCAGGGAAGAACCAAGAGACCCAGTACTTC; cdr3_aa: CASSPPGKNQETQYF
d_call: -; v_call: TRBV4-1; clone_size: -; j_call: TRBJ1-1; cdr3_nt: TGCGCCAGCAGCCAAGACGCCGAACAATTTAAGAACACTGAAGCTTTCTTT; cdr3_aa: CASSQDAEQFKNTEAFF
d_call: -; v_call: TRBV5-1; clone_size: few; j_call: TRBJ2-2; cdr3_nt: TGCGCCAGCAGTGTTAGGAACACCGGGGAGCTGTTTTTT; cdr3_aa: CASSVRNTGELFF
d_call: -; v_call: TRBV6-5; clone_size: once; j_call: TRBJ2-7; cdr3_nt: TGTGCCAGCAGTTACGGCGGATTCTCCTACGAGCAGTACTTC; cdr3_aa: CASSYGGFSYEQYF
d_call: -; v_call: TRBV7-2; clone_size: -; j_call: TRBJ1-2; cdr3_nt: TGTGCCAGCAGCTCAGGGAGGAGCTATGGCTACACCTTC; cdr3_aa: CASSSGRSYGYTF
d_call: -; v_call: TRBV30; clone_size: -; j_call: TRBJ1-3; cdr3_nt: TGTGCCTGGAGTGTAAAGTTGGGACACTCTGGAAACACCATATATTTT; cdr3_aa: CAWSVKLGHSGNTIYF
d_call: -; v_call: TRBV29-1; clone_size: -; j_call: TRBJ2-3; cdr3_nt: TGCAGCGTTGAAGATAGGGGGGGAAGCACAGATACGCAGTATTTT; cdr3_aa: CSVEDRGGSTDTQYF